This T cell receptor beta chain appears in the sequencing data of a study of OX40 agonist ivuxolimab in advanced cancers. Blood samples were obtained at baseline, cycle 4 day 1, and cycle 7 day 1. Clones were read by immunoSEQ multiplex PCR, and TCRdb kept only the in-frame ones, dropping some. The data show about 69,000 clones, about 89% seen once. This clone was detected ten times or more. The germline V gene has CDR1 SGHAT and CDR2 FQNNGV. The CDR3 totals 15 residues. The J segment lost 5 bases and the V segment lost 1 base, leaving 8 bases of the junction unmatched. This TCR was sampled from an adult with an advanced solid tumor such as melanoma, head and neck, liver or kidney cancer. The sample was CD4+ or CD8+ T cells sorted from blood, taken in a trial of the OX40 agonist ivuxolimab. The chain employs TRBV11-2 and TRBJ2-7; 7 bases match TRBD2. CDR3 in DNA: TGTGCCAGCAGCTTAGCTAGCGGCGTTTTGGACGAGCAGTACTTC. Its protein is CASSLASGVLDEQYF.